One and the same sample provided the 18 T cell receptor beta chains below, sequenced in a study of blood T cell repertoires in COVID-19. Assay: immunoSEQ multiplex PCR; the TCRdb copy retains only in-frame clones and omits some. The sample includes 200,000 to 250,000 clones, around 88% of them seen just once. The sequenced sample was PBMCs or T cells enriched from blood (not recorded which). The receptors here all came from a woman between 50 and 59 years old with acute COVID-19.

CDR3 coding DNA: TGTGCCAGCAGCCTAAAGCGGGAGACTAATTACGAGCAGTACTTC. Its protein is CASSLKRETNYEQYF. The J gene is TRBJ2-7, the V gene TRBV7-2; 8 nucleotides match TRBD2. The germline gives CDR1 SGHTA, CDR2 FQGNSA. V lost 5 bases and J lost 4; bases outside the gene matches: 10. This CDR3 region has 15 residues.

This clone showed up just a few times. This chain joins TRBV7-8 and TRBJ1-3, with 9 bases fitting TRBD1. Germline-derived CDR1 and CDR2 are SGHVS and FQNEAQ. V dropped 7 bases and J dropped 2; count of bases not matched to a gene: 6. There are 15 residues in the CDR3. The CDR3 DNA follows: TGTGCCAGCACCCCGCACAGGGGGCCTGGAAACACCATATATTTT. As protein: CASTPHRGPGNTIYF.

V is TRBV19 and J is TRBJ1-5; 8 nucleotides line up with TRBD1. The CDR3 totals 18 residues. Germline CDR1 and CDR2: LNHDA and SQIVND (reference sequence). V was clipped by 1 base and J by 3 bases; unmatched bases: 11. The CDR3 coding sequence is TGTGCCAGTAGTATAGTTCGGGGCAGCCAGGGGGCCAATCAGCCCCAGCATTTT. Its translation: CASSIVRGSQGANQPQHF. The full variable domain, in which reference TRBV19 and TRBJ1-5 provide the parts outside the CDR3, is DGGITQSPKYLFRKEGQNVTLSCEQNLNHDAMYWYRQDPGQGLRLIYYSQIVNDFQKGDIAEGYSVSREKKESFPLTVTSAQKNPTAFYLCASSIVRGSQGANQPQHFGDGTRLSIL.

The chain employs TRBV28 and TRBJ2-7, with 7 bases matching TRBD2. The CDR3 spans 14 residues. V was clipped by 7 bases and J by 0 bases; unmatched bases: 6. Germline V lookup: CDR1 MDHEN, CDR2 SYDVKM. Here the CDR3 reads CASTPGGSSYEQYF. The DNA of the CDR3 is TGTGCCAGCACTCCCGGCGGGAGCTCCTACGAGCAGTACTTC.

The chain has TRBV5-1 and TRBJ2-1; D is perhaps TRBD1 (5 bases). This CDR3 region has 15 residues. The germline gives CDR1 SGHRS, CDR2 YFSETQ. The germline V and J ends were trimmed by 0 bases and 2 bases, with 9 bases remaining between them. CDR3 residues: CASSLVADTYNEQFF. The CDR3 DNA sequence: TGCGCCAGCAGCTTGGTGGCGGACACCTACAATGAGCAGTTCTTC.

Here the CDR3 DNA reads TGTGCCAGCAGTAAAACAGTAGCGGGAGGTCGCCGCGAGCAGTACTTC. Protein product: CASSKTVAGGRREQYF. The chain carries TRBV2 and TRBJ2-7; the match to TRBD2 covers 10 bases. V dropped 5 bases and J dropped 6; count of bases not matched to a gene: 13. Germline CDR1 is SNHLY and CDR2 is FYNNEI. The CDR3 sequence is 16 residues long.

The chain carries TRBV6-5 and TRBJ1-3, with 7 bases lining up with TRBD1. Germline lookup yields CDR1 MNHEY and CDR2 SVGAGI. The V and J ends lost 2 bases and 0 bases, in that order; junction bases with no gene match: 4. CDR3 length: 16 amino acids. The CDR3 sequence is CASSYGDRISGNTIYF. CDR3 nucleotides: TGTGCCAGCAGTTACGGGGACAGAATCTCTGGAAACACCATATATTTT.

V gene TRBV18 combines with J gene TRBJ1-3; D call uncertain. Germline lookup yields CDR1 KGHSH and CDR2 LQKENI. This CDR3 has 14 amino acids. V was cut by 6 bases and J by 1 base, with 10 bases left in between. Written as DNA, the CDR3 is TGTGCCAGCTCGCGTGATCAATCTGGAAACACCATATATTTT. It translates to CASSRDQSGNTIYF.

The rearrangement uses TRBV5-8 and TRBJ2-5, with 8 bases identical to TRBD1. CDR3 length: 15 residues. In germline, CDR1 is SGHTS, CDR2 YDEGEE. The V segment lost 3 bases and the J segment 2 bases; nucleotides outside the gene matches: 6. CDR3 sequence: CASSWAGGEQETQYF. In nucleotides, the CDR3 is TGTGCCAGCAGCTGGGCAGGGGGCGAACAAGAGACCCAGTACTTC.

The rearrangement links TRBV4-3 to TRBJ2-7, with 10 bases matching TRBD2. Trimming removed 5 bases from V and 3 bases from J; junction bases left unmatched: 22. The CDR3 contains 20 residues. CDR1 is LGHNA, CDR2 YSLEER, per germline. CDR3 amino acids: CASSGALLAGGSVGYYEQYF. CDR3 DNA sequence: TGCGCCAGCAGCGGGGCCCTCTTAGCGGGAGGAAGTGTAGGATACTACGAGCAGTACTTC.

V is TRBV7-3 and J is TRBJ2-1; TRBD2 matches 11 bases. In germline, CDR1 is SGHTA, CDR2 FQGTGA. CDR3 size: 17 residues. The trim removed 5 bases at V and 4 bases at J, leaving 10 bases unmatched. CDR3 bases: TGTGCCAGCAGCCCACCTACCGGGACTAGCGGTTACAATGAGCAGTTCTTC. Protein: CASSPPTGTSGYNEQFF.

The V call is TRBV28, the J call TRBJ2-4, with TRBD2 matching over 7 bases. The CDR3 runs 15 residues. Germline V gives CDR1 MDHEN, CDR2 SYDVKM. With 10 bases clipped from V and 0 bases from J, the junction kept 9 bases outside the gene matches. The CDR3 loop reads CATSPGGLAKNIQYF. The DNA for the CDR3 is TGTGCCACTAGCCCGGGAGGCTTAGCCAAAAACATTCAGTACTTC.

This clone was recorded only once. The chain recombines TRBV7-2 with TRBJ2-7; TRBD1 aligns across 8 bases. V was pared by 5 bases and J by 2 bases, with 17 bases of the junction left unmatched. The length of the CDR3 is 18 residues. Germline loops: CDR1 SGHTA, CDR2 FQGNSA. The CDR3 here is CASSPTDLPGQATYEQYF. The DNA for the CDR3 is TGTGCCAGCAGCCCCACAGATCTACCGGGACAGGCTACCTACGAGCAGTACTTC.

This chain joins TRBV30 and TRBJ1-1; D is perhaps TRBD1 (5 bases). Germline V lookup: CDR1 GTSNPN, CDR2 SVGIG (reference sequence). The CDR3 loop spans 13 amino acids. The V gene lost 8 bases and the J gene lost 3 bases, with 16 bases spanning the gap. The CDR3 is CAGAGQVHTEAFF. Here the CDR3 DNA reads TGTGCCGGAGCGGGGCAGGTGCACACTGAAGCTTTCTTT.

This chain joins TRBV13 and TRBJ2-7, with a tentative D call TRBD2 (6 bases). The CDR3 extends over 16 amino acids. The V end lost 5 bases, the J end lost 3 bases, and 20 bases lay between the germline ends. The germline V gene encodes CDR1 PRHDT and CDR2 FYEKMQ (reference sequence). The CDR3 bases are TGTGCCAGCAGCCCCCGATTGGGGCGGGAACTCTACGAGCAGTACTTC. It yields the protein CASSPRLGRELYEQYF.

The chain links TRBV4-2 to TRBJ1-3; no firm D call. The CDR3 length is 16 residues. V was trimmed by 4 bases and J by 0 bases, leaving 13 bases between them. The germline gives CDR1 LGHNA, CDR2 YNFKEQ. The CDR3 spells CASSRLGRDSGNTIYF. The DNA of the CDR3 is TGTGCCAGCAGCCGCTTGGGGAGGGACTCTGGAAACACCATATATTTT.

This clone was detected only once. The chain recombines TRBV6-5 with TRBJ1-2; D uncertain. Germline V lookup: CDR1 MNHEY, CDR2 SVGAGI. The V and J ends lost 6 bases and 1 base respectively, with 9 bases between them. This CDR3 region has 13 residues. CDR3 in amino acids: CASSMGGNYGYTF. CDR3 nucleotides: TGTGCCAGCAGCATGGGAGGTAACTATGGCTACACCTTC.

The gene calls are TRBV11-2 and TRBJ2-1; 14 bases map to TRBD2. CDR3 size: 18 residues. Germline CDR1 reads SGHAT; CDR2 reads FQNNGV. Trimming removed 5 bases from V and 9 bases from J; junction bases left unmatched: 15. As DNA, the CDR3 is TGTGCCAGCAGCGAGGTAGGGGCGACTAGCGGGAGGGGCGGTGAGCAGTTCTTC. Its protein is CASSEVGATSGRGGEQFF.